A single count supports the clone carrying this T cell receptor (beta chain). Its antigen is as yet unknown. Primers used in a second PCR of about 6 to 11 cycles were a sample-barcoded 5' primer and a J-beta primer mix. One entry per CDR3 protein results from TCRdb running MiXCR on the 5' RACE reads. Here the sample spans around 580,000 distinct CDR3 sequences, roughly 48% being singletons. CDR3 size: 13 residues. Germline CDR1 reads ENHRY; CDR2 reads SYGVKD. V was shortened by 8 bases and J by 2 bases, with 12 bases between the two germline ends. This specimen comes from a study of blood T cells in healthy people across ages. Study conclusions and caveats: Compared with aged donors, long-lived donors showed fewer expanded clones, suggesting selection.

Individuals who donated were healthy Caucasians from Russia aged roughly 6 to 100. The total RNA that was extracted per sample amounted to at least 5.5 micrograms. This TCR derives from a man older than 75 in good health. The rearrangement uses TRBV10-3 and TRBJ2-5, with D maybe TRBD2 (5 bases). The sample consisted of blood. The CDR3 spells CAIGSLAQETQYF. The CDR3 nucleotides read TGTGCCATCGGGTCCCTAGCTCAAGAGACCCAGTACTTC.